This T cell receptor beta chain derives from a study of T cell repertoires in cytomegalovirus infection. One entry per CDR3 protein results from TCRdb running MiXCR on the reads. The sample yields about 400,000 distinct CDR3 sequences, roughly 34% seen once. The CDR3 is made up of 17 amino acids. V shed 8 bases and J 1 base; nucleotides not matched to a gene: 4. The germline gives CDR1 LGHNT, CDR2 FRNRAP. This clonotype was counted only a few times. Its cognate antigen is unknown. V and J are TRBV12-5 and TRBJ2-2; TRBD2 matches at 16 bases. This clonotype was sampled from a human donor in good health (CMV status not recorded). Some clones in this sample may be carry-over from other donors' samples. Material: cultured PBMCs, obtained from culture after CMV antigen stimulation. The CDR3 is CASTGLAGGWNTGELFF. CDR3 bases: TGTGCTAGTACGGGACTAGCGGGAGGGTGGAACACCGGGGAGCTGTTTTTT.